This T cell receptor beta chain was identified during a study of T cells in Graves' hyperthyroidism and ophthalmopathy. The wider study: Specimen type is peripheral blood, collected at initial diagnosis prior to any treatment.

Study findings and constraints: Most expanded thyroid clonotypes above 0.001 recurred in blood. Progression to ophthalmopathy was predicted a median of roughly seven months early.

TCR beta CDR3 regions were amplified from RNA transcripts. Using the HTBI primer set, a first-round RT-PCR was run on the TCR CDR3. TCRdb reprocessed the multiplex PCR reads via MiXCR and lists one record per CDR3 protein. The sample consists of 380,000 or so distinct CDR3 sequences, roughly 12% of them appearing once. On this clonotype itself: Its matching antigen is unknown.

Diagnoses rested on clinical symptoms, serum thyroxine and TRAb, thyroid ultrasound and orbital computed tomography. There are 16 residues in the CDR3. In germline, CDR1 is ENHRY, CDR2 SYGVKD. V lost 4 bases, J lost 4 bases, and 6 bases stayed unmatched. The rearrangement joins TRBV10-3 to TRBJ2-1, with TRBD2 matching 11 bases. The sequence was obtained from a man younger than 40 with Graves' hyperthyroidism that later progressed to Graves' ophthalmopathy. The sample taken for sequencing was blood. CDR3 in amino acids: CAISVGLAALYNEQFF. Here the CDR3 DNA reads TGTGCCATCAGTGTGGGACTAGCGGCCTTATACAATGAGCAGTTCTTC.